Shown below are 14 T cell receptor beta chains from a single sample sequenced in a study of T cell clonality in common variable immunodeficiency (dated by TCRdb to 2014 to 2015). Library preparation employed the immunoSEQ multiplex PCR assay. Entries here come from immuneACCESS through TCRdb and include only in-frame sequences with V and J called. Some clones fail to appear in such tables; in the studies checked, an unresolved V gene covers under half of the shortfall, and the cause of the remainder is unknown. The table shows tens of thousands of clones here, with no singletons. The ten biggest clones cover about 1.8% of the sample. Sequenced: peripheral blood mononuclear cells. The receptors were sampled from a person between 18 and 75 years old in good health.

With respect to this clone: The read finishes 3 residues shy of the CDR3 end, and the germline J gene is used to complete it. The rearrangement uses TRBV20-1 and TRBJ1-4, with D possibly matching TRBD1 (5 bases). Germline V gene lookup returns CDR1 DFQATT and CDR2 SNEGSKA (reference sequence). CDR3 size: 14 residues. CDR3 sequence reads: CSATHSSGANVLFF. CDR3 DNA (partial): TGCAGTGCTACACATAGCTCTGGGGCCAACGTA.

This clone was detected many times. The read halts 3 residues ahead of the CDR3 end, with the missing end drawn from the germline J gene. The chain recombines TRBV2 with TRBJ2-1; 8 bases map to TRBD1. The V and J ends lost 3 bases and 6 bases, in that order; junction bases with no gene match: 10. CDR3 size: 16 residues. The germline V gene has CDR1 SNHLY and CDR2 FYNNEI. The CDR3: CASSEIGRGPGNEQFF. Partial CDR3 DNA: TGTGCCAGCAGTGAGATCGGCAGGGGGCCTGGCAATGAG.

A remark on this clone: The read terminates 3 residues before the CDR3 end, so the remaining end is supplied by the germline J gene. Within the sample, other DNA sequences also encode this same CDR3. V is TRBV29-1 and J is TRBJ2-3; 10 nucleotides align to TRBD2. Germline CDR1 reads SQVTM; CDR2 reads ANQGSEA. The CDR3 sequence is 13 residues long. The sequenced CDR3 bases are TGCAGCGTTGAAATAGCGGGAGGCGACACG. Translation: CSVEIAGGDT. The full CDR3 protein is CSVEIAGGDTQYF.

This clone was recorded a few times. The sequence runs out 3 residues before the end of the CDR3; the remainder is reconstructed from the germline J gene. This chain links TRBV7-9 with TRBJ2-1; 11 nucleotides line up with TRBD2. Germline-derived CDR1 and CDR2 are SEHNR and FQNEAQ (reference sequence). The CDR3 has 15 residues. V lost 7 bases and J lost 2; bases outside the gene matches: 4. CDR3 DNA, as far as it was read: TGTGCCAGCAATCCTAGCGGGAGGACCTACAATGAG. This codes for CASNPSGRTYNE. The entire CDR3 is CASNPSGRTYNEQFF.

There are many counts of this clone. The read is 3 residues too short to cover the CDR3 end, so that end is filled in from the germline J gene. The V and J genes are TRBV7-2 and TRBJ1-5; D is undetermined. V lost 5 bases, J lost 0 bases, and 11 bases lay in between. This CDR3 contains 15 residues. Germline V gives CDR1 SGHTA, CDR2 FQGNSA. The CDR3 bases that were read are TGTGCCAGCAGCCCTCAGGTCTCTAGCAATCAGCCC. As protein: CASSPQVSSNQP. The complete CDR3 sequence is CASSPQVSSNQPQHF.

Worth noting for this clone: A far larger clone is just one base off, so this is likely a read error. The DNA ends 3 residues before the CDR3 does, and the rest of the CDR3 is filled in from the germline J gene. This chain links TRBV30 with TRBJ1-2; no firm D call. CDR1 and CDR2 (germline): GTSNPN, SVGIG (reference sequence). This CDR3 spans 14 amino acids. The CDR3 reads CAWSVGAGDYEYTF. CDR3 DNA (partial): TGTGCCTGGAGTGTAGGCGCGGGAGATTATGAG.

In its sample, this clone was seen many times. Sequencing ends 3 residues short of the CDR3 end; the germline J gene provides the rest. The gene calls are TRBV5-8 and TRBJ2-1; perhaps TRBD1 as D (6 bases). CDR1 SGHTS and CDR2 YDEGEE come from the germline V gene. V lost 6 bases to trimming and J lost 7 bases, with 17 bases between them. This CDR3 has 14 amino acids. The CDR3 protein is CASIITGSKNEQFF. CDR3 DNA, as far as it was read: TGTGCCAGCATCATTACAGGGTCGAAAAATGAG.

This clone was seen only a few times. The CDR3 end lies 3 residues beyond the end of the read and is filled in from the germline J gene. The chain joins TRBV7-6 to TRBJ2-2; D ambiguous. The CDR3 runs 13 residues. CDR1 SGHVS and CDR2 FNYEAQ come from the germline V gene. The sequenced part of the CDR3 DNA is TGTGCCAGCAGCTTGGGCAATAATGAAAAG. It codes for CASSLGNNEK. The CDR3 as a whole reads CASSLGNNEKLFF.

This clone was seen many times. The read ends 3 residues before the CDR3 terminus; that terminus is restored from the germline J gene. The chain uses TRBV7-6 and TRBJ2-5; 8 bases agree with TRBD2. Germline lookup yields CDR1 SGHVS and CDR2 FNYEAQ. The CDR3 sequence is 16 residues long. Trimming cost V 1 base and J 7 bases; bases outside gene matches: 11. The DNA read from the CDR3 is TGTGCCAGCAGCTTAGGTCTGGGACTAGTAATTGGGACC. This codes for CASSLGLGLVIGT. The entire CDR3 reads CASSLGLGLVIGTQYF.

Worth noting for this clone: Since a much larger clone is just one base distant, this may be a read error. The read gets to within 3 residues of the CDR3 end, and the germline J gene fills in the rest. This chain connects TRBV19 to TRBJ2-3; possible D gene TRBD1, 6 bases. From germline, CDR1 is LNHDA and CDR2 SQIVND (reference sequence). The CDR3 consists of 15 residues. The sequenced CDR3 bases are TGTGCCAGTACCCTCAGAACAGGGATCAATCAGCCG. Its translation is CASTLRTGINQP. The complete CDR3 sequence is CASTLRTGINQPQYF.

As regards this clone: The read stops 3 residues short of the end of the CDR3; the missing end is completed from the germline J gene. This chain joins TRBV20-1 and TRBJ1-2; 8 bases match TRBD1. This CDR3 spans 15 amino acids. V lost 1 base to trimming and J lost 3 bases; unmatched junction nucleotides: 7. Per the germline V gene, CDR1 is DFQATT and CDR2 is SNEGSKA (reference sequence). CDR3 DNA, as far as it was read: TGCAGTGCTAGAGCGCAAGAGACAGGGGACTATGGC. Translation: CSARAQETGDYG. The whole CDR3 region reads CSARAQETGDYGYTF.

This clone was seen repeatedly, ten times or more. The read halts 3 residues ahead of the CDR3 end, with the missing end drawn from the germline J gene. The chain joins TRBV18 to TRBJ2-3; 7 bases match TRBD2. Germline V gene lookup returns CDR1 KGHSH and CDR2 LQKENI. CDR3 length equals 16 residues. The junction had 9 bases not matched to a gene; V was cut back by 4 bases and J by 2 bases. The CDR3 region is CASSLGGAGITDTQYF. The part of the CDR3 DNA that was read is TGTGCCAGCTCACTTGGGGGAGCGGGGATCACAGATACG.

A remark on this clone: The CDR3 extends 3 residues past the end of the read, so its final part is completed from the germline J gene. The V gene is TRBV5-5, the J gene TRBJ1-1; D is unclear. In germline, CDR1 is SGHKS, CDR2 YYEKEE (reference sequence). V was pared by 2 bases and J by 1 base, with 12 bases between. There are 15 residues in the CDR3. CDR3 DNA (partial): TGTGCCAGCAGCTTAATACGGGGTACGAACACTGAA. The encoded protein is CASSLIRGTNTE. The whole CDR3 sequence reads CASSLIRGTNTEAFF.

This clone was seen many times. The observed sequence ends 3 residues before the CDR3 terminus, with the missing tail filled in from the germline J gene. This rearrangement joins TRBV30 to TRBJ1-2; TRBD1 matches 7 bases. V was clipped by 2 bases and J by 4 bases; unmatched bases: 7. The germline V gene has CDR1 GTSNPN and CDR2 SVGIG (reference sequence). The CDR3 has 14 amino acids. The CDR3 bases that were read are TGTGCCTGGAGTCGGGACAGCCTGGGCTATGGC. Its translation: CAWSRDSLGYG. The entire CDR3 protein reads CAWSRDSLGYGYTF.